This section outlines one T cell receptor beta chain sequence together with its context. Individuals drawn from under 30 US areas were roughly 18 to 95 years old. Using immunoSEQ multiplex PCR, the repertoire was profiled, and TCRdb retains in-frame clones only, with some absent. The table has 270,000 or so clones, 75% to 90% seen once. This record comes from a study of blood T cell repertoires in COVID-19. Germline V gives CDR1 SGDLS, CDR2 YYNGEE. Trimming took 1 base from V and 0 from J, leaving 10 bases between them. The CDR3 spans 16 residues. The V and J genes are TRBV9 and TRBJ2-2; perhaps TRBD2 as D (5 bases). The sample comprised PBMCs or T cells enriched from blood (not recorded which). This receptor was obtained from a woman in her twenties or thirties with acute COVID-19. The CDR3 DNA follows: TGTGCCAGCAGCGTATACGCTAGCCCGAACACCGGGGAGCTGTTTTTT. Encoded protein: CASSVYASPNTGELFF. The whole variable domain, remainder taken from reference TRBV9 and TRBJ2-2, is DSGVTQTPKHLITATGQRVTLRCSPRSGDLSVYWYQQSLDQGLQFLIQYYNGEERAKGNILERFSAQQFPDLHSELNLSSLELGDSALYFCASSVYASPNTGELFFGEGSRLTVL.